The entry below gives a single T cell receptor (beta chain) sequence along with its context. This sample stems from a study of blood T cell repertoires in COVID-19. Study-wide background: Sources were T cells, B-cell-depleted T cells, or PBMCs; the material itself was cDNA or gDNA.

Authors' data handling: From reference gene primer amplification, estimates of nucleated cell counts were derived. Generated by immunoSEQ multiplex PCR, the TCRdb table keeps only in-frame clones and is missing some. V and J calls and clone size are copied from that table; D and trimming were computed from the DNA. The sample shows about 160,000 clones, approximately 91% of them seen only once. The CDR3 covers 16 residues. Per the germline V gene, CDR1 is MNHNY and CDR2 is SVGAGI (reference sequence). Trimming shortened V by 7 bases and J by 0 bases, and 15 bases separated the two germline ends. Sequenced input: peripheral blood. The rearrangement joins TRBV6-6 to TRBJ2-2; possible D gene TRBD2, 5 bases. This clonotype originated in a man aged 18 to 29 with acute or convalescent COVID-19. The chain's CDR3 is CASTPSAGANTGELFF. As DNA, the CDR3 is TGTGCCAGCACCCCGTCGGCGGGTGCGAACACCGGGGAGCTGTTTTTT.